This TCR beta chain was captured in a study of memory CD4+ T cells and cytomegalovirus serostatus. Turning to the study itself: Donors were healthy Belgian adults, 9 or 10 CMV seropositive and around 24 seronegative. Whole-study findings and limits: Suggested: most of the CMV-linked TCR signature lies in CD4+ memory cells. Median bootstrapped AUC for CMV status was just under 0.97 originally, 0.75 to 0.91 US-trained.

The method was immunoSEQ multiplex PCR; TCRdb's version includes in-frame clones alone and lacks a portion of them. The table records some 52,000 clones, over 60% of them present only once. Trimming removed 5 bases at V and 1 base at J, with 15 bases between. The CDR3 length is 16 residues. Per germline, CDR1 MDHEN and CDR2 SYDVKM. The table lists this clone with a count of one. What it binds is not known. The sort gate was single viable CD3+CD4+CD8-CD45RO+ cells for memory CD4+ T cells. The material sequenced was memory CD4+ T cells from blood. This TCR was recovered from an adult in good health and CMV-seropositive. This chain joins TRBV28 and TRBJ2-1; tentatively, D is TRBD1 (6 bases). In DNA, the CDR3 is TGTGCCAGCAGTCGGGGTGGGGGCCCTTCCTACAATGAGCAGTTCTTC. Amino acid sequence: CASSRGGGPSYNEQFF.